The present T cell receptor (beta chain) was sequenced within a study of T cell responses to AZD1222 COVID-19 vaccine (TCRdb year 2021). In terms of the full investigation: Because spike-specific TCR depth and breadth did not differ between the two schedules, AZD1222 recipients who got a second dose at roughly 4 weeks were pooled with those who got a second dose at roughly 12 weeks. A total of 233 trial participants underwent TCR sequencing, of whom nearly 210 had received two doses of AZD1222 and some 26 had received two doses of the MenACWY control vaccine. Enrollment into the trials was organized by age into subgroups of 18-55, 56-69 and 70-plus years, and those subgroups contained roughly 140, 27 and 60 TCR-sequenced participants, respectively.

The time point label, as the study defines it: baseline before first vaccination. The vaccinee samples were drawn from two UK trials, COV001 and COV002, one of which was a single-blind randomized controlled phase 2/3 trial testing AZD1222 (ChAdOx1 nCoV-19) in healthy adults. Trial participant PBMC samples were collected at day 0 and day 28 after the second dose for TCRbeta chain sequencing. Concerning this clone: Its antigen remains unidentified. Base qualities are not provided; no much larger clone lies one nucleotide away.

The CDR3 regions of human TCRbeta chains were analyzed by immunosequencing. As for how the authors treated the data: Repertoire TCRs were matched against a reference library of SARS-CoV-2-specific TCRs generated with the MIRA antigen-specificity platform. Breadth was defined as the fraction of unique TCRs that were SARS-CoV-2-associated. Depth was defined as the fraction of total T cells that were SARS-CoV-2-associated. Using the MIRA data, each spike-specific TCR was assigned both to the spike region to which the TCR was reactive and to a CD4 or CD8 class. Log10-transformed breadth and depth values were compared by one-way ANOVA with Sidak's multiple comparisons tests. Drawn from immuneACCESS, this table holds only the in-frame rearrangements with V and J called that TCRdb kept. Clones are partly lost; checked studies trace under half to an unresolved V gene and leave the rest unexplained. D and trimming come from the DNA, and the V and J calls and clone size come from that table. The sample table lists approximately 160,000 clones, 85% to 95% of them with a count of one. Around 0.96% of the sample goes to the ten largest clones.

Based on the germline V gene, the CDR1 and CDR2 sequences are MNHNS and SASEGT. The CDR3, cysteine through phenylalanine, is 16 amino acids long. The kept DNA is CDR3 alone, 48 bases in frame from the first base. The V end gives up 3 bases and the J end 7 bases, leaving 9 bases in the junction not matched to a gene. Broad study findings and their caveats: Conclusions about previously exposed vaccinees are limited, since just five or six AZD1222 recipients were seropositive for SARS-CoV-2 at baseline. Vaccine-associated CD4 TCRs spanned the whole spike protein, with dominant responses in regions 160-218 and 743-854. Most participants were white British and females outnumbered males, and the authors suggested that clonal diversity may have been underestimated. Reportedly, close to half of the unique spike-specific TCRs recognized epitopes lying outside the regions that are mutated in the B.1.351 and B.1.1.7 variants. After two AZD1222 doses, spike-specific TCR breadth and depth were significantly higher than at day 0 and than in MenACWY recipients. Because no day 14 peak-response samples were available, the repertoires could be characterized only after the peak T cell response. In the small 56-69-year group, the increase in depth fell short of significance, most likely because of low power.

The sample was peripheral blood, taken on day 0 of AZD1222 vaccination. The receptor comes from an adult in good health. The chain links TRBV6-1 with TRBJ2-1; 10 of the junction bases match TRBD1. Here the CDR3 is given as CASSDPTGGAYNEQFF. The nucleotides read TGTGCCAGCAGTGACCCGACAGGGGGCGCGTATAATGAGCAGTTCTTC.